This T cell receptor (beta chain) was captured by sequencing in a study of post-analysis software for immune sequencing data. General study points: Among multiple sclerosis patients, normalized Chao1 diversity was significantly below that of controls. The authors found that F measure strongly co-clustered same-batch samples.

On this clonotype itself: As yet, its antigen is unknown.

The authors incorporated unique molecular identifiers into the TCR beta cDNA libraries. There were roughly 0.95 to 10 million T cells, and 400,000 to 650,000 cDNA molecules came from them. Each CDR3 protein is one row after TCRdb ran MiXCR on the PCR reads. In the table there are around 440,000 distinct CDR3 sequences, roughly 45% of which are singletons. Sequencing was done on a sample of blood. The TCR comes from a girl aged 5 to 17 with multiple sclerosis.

CDR3 nucleotides: TGTGCCAGCAGCCCCGATACGGATAGCTCCTACAATGAGCAGTTCTTC. Encoded protein: CASSPDTDSSYNEQFF. This chain joins TRBV6-1 and TRBJ2-1; D is unresolved. V was pared by 6 bases and J by 0 bases, with 15 bases between. This CDR3 comprises 16 residues. The germline V gene has CDR1 MNHNS and CDR2 SASEGT.